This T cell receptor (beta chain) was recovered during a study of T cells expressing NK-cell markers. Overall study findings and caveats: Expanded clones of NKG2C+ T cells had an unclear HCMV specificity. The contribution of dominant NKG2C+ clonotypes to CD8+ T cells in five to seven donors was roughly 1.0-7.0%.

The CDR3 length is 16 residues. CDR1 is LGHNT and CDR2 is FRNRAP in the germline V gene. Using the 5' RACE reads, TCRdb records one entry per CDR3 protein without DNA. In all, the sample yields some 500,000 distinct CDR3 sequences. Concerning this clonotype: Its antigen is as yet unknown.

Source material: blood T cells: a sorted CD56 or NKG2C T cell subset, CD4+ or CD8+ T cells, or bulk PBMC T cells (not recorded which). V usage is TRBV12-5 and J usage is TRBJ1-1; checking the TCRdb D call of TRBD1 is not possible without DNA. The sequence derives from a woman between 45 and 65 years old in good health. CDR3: CASGLPSTGFGTEAFF.